The 31 T cell receptor beta chains given below trace back to one sample, sequenced in a study of T cell responses to AZD1222 COVID-19 vaccine. Here immunoSEQ multiplex PCR was the method, and the copy in TCRdb shows in-frame clones only, minus some. In the table there are about 210,000 clones, roughly 92% of which are singletons. Sequencing was performed on peripheral blood, taken on day 0 of AZD1222 vaccination. These receptors came from an adult in good health.

A single count supports this clone. V usage is TRBV27 and J usage is TRBJ1-2; the D gene is possibly TRBD1 (5 bases). Deletions cut 5 bases from V and 4 bases from J, with 17 bases between. The CDR3 has 15 residues. Germline CDR1 MNHEY, CDR2 SMNVEV (reference sequence). CDR3 in amino acids: CASSGDRGGSYGYTF. Written as DNA, the CDR3 is TGTGCCAGCAGTGGAGACAGAGGAGGTTCCTATGGCTACACCTTC.

V is TRBV28 and J is TRBJ2-3, with D hard to call. Germline lookup yields CDR1 MDHEN and CDR2 SYDVKM. V was pared by 2 bases and J by 2 bases, with 2 bases between. CDR3 length: 12 amino acids. The CDR3 region is CASSLNTDTQYF. DNA of the CDR3: TGTGCCAGCAGTTTAAACACAGATACGCAGTATTTT.

V is TRBV5-1 and J is TRBJ2-5, with D possibly matching TRBD2 (5 bases). From germline, CDR1 is SGHRS and CDR2 YFSETQ. V was shortened by 0 bases and J by 9 bases, with 9 bases between the two germline ends. This CDR3 spans 12 amino acids. This CDR3 is CASSLGREPQYF. In nucleotides, the CDR3 is TGCGCCAGCAGCTTGGGAAGGGAGCCCCAGTACTTC.

The V and J genes are TRBV6-5 and TRBJ1-2; 8 positions agree with TRBD1. Trimming cost V 3 bases and J 7 bases; bases outside gene matches: 10. Germline V gives CDR1 MNHEY, CDR2 SVGAGI. CDR3 size: 15 residues. As DNA, the CDR3 is TGTGCCAGCAGTTATACAGGGGGAAGCGAGGGTGGCTACACCTTC. Translation gives CASSYTGGSEGGYTF.

The V call is TRBV7-3, the J call TRBJ2-2, with TRBD2 matching 8 bases. The CDR3 runs 15 residues. The germline gives CDR1 SGHTA, CDR2 FQGTGA. V shed 2 bases and J 6 bases; nucleotides not matched to a gene: 5. CDR3 residues: CASSLPGGRSGELFF. In DNA form, the CDR3 reads TGTGCCAGCAGCTTACCGGGGGGGCGGTCCGGGGAGCTGTTTTTT.

The J gene is TRBJ1-5, the V gene TRBV4-2; possible D gene TRBD1, 6 bases. The CDR3 sequence is 14 residues long. Germline CDR1 LGHNA, CDR2 YNFKEQ. Trimming took off 1 base at V and 5 bases at J, with 9 bases between the two ends. As DNA, the CDR3 is TGTGCCAGCAGCCAAGGCAGGGGCCATCAGCCCCAGCATTTT. Translating it yields CASSQGRGHQPQHF.

This sequence joins TRBV19 and TRBJ1-1, with TRBD1 matching 10 bases. The CDR3 covers 17 residues. Germline V gene data show CDR1 as LNHDA and CDR2 as SQIVND (reference sequence). V gave up 7 bases and J gave up 1 base; unmatched junction bases: 12. CDR3 nucleotides: TGTGCCAGTACTCCAGGGACAGGGGTTCTGAGGAACACTGAAGCTTTCTTT. This gives the protein CASTPGTGVLRNTEAFF.

This clone was seen just once. The CDR3 spells CASSPDGLYGYTF. CDR3 nucleotides: TGTGCCAGCAGCCCGGACGGCCTCTATGGCTACACCTTC. The chain combines TRBV12-3 or TRBV12-4 with TRBJ1-2; no clear D gene. This CDR3 has 13 residues. Trimming left V 6 bases short and J 4 bases short, with 12 bases between.

The genes are TRBV4-1 and TRBJ2-1; 16 bases align to TRBD2. Trimming cost V 0 bases and J 14 bases; bases outside gene matches: 10. The CDR3 length is 17 residues. Germline lookup yields CDR1 MGHRA and CDR2 YSYEKL. CDR3 amino acids: CASSQDPGLAGGKWKFF. CDR3 DNA sequence: TGCGCCAGCAGCCAAGACCCGGGACTAGCGGGGGGGAAATGGAAGTTCTTC.

This chain connects TRBV21-1 to TRBJ2-5; TRBD2 reflects the table's D call only, with no check against the DNA. TRBV21-1 is described as a pseudogene. The CDR3 extends over 15 amino acids. CDR3 coding DNA: TGTGCCAGCAGCGGGGGGGACCGAGACGAGGAGACCCAGTACTTC. It encodes CASSGGDRDEETQYF.

This clone was observed a handful of times. The chain has TRBV5-1 and TRBJ1-4, with 7 bases fitting TRBD1. Germline V lookup: CDR1 SGHRS, CDR2 YFSETQ. The CDR3 extends over 14 amino acids. V was pared by 5 bases and J by 8 bases, with 9 bases of the junction left unmatched. CDR3 sequence: CASSPGTVREKLFF. CDR3 DNA sequence: TGCGCCAGCAGTCCCGGGACAGTGAGGGAAAAACTGTTTTTT.

The chain links TRBV30 to TRBJ2-7, with D unclear. The germline V gene encodes CDR1 GTSNPN and CDR2 SVGIG (reference sequence). The CDR3 totals 11 residues. Deletions cut 1 base from V and 1 base from J, with 2 bases between. The CDR3 spells CAWSGSYEQYF. In nucleotides, the CDR3 is TGTGCCTGGAGTGGGTCCTACGAGCAGTACTTC.

The chain is built from TRBV19 and TRBJ1-1, with 7 bases matching TRBD1. Germline assignment: CDR1 LNHDA and CDR2 SQIVND (reference sequence). V lost 7 bases and J lost 5; bases outside the gene matches: 16. This CDR3 contains 16 residues. CDR3: CASIETGKVVRTEAFF. The CDR3 region has the DNA TGTGCCAGTATAGAGACAGGGAAGGTGGTGAGGACTGAAGCTTTCTTT.

This rearrangement joins TRBV3-1 (or the pseudogene TRBV3-2) to TRBJ1-4; D is unclear. The V end was cut by 1 base, the J end by 2 bases, with 5 bases between. The germline V gene has CDR1 LGHDT and CDR2 YNNKEL (reference sequence). CDR3 length: 14 residues. CDR3 coding DNA: TGTGCCAGCAGCCAAGCTATTACTAATGAAAAACTGTTTTTT. This sequence encodes CASSQAITNEKLFF.

The rearrangement joins TRBV7-9 to TRBJ1-1; D is perhaps TRBD1 (5 bases). V lost 5 bases, J lost 3 bases, and 13 bases lay in between. Germline values: CDR1 SEHNR, CDR2 FQNEAQ (reference sequence). The CDR3 has 14 residues. CDR3 DNA: TGTGCCAGCAGCCAACGGACGGGGGACACTGAAGCTTTCTTT. Protein sequence: CASSQRTGDTEAFF.

With respect to this clone: A read error may account for a junction end that differs from germline. V and J are TRBV6-8 and TRBJ2-1; 15 bases align to TRBD2. Germline V gene lookup returns CDR1 MNHGY and CDR2 SAAAGT. This CDR3 has 16 residues. Here the CDR3 reads CAGSGTSGGQYNEQFF. In nucleotides, the CDR3 is TGTGCCGGCAGTGGGACTAGCGGGGGGCAATACAATGAGCAGTTCTTC.

The V and J genes are TRBV3-1 (or the pseudogene TRBV3-2) and TRBJ2-7, with TRBD2 matching 7 bases. V dropped 5 bases and J dropped 3; count of bases not matched to a gene: 4. This CDR3 is 13 amino acids long. Germline V gene sequence: CDR1 LGHDT, CDR2 YNNKEL (reference sequence). The CDR3: CASSLGTIYEQYF. CDR3 nucleotides: TGTGCCAGCAGCTTAGGGACTATCTACGAGCAGTACTTC.

The chain couples TRBV7-9 to TRBJ1-1; 7 bases align to TRBD1. The germline gives CDR1 SEHNR, CDR2 FQNEAQ (reference sequence). V dropped 6 bases and J dropped 1; count of bases not matched to a gene: 2. The CDR3 has 13 residues. Here the CDR3 DNA reads TGTGCCAGCAGTTACAGGGGGAACACTGAAGCTTTCTTT. This codes for CASSYRGNTEAFF.

The chain uses TRBV7-9 and TRBJ1-1; D is possibly TRBD1 (5 bases). The V gene's germline CDR1 is SEHNR and CDR2 FQNEAQ (reference sequence). Trimming removed 5 bases at V and 1 base at J, with 14 bases between. The CDR3 length is 15 residues. CDR3 loop: CASSPHGGTNTEAFF. The DNA of the CDR3 is TGTGCCAGCAGCCCTCATGGGGGGACGAACACTGAAGCTTTCTTT.

The chain couples TRBV28 to TRBJ1-5; D remains ambiguous. V was trimmed by 2 bases and J by 8 bases, leaving 4 bases between them. This CDR3 comprises 11 residues. Germline V gene sequence: CDR1 MDHEN, CDR2 SYDVKM. Here the CDR3 reads CASSLREPQHF. CDR3 DNA sequence: TGTGCCAGCAGTTTAAGGGAGCCCCAGCATTTT.

As for this clone: The sample contains more than one DNA sequence encoding this CDR3. CDR3 sequence reads: CASSWGQNTEAFF. The CDR3 region has the DNA TGTGCCAGCAGCTGGGGACAGAACACTGAAGCTTTCTTT. The rearrangement joins TRBV6-5 to TRBJ1-1; TRBD1 might be the D (6 bases). The V gene's germline CDR1 is MNHEY and CDR2 SVGAGI. The length of the CDR3 is 13 residues. V lost 6 bases and J 1 base, leaving 9 bases between the germline ends.

The chain is built from TRBV4-1 and TRBJ2-1, with D uncertain. Germline CDR1 MGHRA, CDR2 YSYEKL. This CDR3 has 16 residues. The V end was cut by 3 bases, the J end by 0 bases, with 12 bases between. The DNA of the CDR3 is TGCGCCAGCAGCCACCCCTCAACGAGCTCCTACAATGAGCAGTTCTTC. Translation gives CASSHPSTSSYNEQFF.

The CDR3 DNA sequence: TGTGCCAGCAGCGGTGGACAGGGTGGTCAGCCCCAGCATTTT. Translating it yields CASSGGQGGQPQHF. The chain is built from TRBV9 and TRBJ1-5, with 8 bases matching TRBD1. V lost 3 bases to trimming and J lost 6 bases; unmatched junction nucleotides: 5. The CDR3 has 14 amino acids. Germline CDR1 SGDLS, CDR2 YYNGEE. Full variable domain (rest looked up from reference TRBV9 and TRBJ1-5): DSGVTQTPKHLITATGQRVTLRCSPRSGDLSVYWYQQSLDQGLQFLIQYYNGEERAKGNILERFSAQQFPDLHSELNLSSLELGDSALYFCASSGGQGGQPQHFGDGTRLSIL.

The chain has TRBV4-3 and TRBJ1-2; no reliable D call. Germline V gene lookup returns CDR1 LGHNA and CDR2 YSLEER. This CDR3 contains 15 residues. V lost 0 bases and J lost 4, with 12 bases in between. CDR3 coding DNA: TGCGCCAGCAGCCAAGATGGCGCTCGGACCTATGGCTACACCTTC. Residues: CASSQDGARTYGYTF.

The chain carries TRBV5-4 and TRBJ1-6, with a possible D match to TRBD1 (5 bases). The CDR3 extends over 15 amino acids. V lost 7 bases to trimming and J lost 6 bases, with 17 bases between them. Germline V CDR1 and CDR2: SGHNT, YYREEE (reference sequence). As DNA, the CDR3 is TGTGCCAGCTCAGTGGCGGGACGTCCTAATTCACCCCTCCACTTT. As protein: CASSVAGRPNSPLHF.

CDR3 coding DNA: TGTGCCAGCAGCTCGAGGACAGGGGCAGATACGCAGTATTTT. It codes for CASSSRTGADTQYF. The chain employs TRBV5-4 and TRBJ2-3; 9 nucleotides line up with TRBD1. This CDR3 comprises 14 residues. Unmatched junction bases numbered 3, after V lost 3 bases and J lost 4 bases. Germline V CDR1 and CDR2: SGHNT, YYREEE (reference sequence). The full variable domain, its missing parts supplied by reference TRBV5-4 and TRBJ2-3, is ETGVTQSPTHLIKTRGQQVTLRCSSQSGHNTVSWYQQALGQGPQFIFQYYREEENGRGNFPPRFSGLQFPNYSSELNVNALELDDSALYLCASSSRTGADTQYFGPGTRLTVL.

The chain links TRBV11-2 to TRBJ2-2, with D unclear. The germline gives CDR1 SGHAT, CDR2 FQNNGV. The CDR3 spans 11 residues. V shed 7 bases and J shed 8 bases, with 8 bases lying between them. CDR3 bases: TGTGCCAGCATCACGGCTGGGGAGCTGTTTTTT. Protein product: CASITAGELFF.

The chain has TRBV18 and TRBJ2-2; possible D gene TRBD1, 6 bases. V shed 2 bases and J shed 0 bases, with 10 bases lying between them. This CDR3 comprises 16 residues. Germline V gene sequence: CDR1 KGHSH, CDR2 LQKENI. This CDR3 reads CASSPMGHSNTGELFF. CDR3 sequence (DNA): TGTGCCAGCTCACCAATGGGACACTCGAACACCGGGGAGCTGTTTTTT.

The chain links TRBV10-1 to TRBJ2-5; no clear D. Germline values: CDR1 WNHNN, CDR2 SYGVQD (reference sequence). The CDR3 contains 15 residues. Trimming left V 4 bases short and J 1 base short, with 13 bases between. CDR3 DNA: TGCGCCAGCAGTGTCGGCCAGACAAGCCAAGAGACCCAGTACTTC. This sequence encodes CASSVGQTSQETQYF.

J is TRBJ1-5 and V is TRBV5-1; D might be TRBD1 (6 bases). CDR1 SGHRS and CDR2 YFSETQ come from the germline V gene. The CDR3 consists of 15 residues. Trimming stripped 4 bases from V and 5 bases from J, with 16 bases between. The CDR3: CASSPEGRGHQPQHF. As DNA, the CDR3 is TGCGCCAGCAGCCCGGAGGGCAGGGGTCATCAGCCCCAGCATTTT.

This chain joins TRBV19 and TRBJ2-1, with 10 bases aligning to TRBD1. This CDR3 contains 15 residues. After removal of 4 bases from V and 9 bases from J, the junction contained 9 bases not matched to a gene. CDR1 is LNHDA and CDR2 is SQIVND in the germline V gene (reference sequence). In DNA form, the CDR3 reads TGTGCCAGTAGTAGTAAGACAGGGGGCTTATTTGAGCAGTTCTTC. This codes for CASSSKTGGLFEQFF.